Shown below are 5 T cell receptor beta chains from a single sample sequenced in a study of Graves' ophthalmopathy and Graves' hyperthyroidism. Using RNA transcripts, the TCR beta CDR3 regions were amplified. Second-round multiplex PCR followed a first-round RT-PCR using HTBI primers. One entry per CDR3 protein results from TCRdb running MiXCR on the multiplex PCR reads. The sample comprises hundreds of thousands of distinct CDR3 sequences, roughly 39% of which are singletons, and more than 2.5% rests with the top ten. The sample was peripheral blood. These receptors were taken from an adult man with Graves' ophthalmopathy.

Ten or more counts support this clonotype. The chain joins TRBV10-3 to TRBJ1-1; D remains unclear. Trimming cost V 5 bases and J 0 bases, with 7 bases left between them. The germline V gene has CDR1 ENHRY and CDR2 SYGVKD. The CDR3 is 13 residues long. The DNA of the CDR3 is TGTGCCATCAGTCAGGACTTGAACACTGAAGCTTTCTTT. Its translation: CAISQDLNTEAFF.

The gene calls are TRBV7-2 and TRBJ1-4; 8 bases map to TRBD1. This CDR3 has 12 amino acids. The V segment lost 6 bases and the J segment 10 bases; nucleotides outside the gene matches: 4. In germline, CDR1 is SGHTA, CDR2 FQGNSA. The CDR3 nucleotides read TGTGCCAGCAGTCGAGACAGGGGAAAACTGTTTTTT. Encoded protein: CASSRDRGKLFF.

Points on this clonotype: A read error may explain this, as a much larger clone is one base away. This sequence joins TRBV25-1 and TRBJ2-5, with 9 bases that match TRBD2. The CDR3 extends over 18 amino acids. Germline V gene data show CDR1 as MGHDK and CDR2 as SYGVNS. Germline trimming cut 6 bases from V and 4 bases from J; bases unmatched to any gene: 18. The DNA for the CDR3 is TGTGCCAGCAGCCAAGCCCCCGGGGCTAGCGGGGTAGGAGAGACCCAGTACTTC. Translating it yields CASSQAPGASGVGETQYF.

This clonotype occurred many times. The chain couples TRBV25-1 to TRBJ2-5, with TRBD2 identical over 9 bases. Germline trimming cut 0 bases from V and 5 bases from J; bases unmatched to any gene: 10. Germline V lookup: CDR1 MGHDK, CDR2 SYGVNS. The CDR3 length is 17 residues. For the CDR3, the DNA is TGTGCCAGCAGTGAATATAGCGGGGGCATTAACTGGGAGACCCAGTACTTC. It is translated as CASSEYSGGINWETQYF.

This clonotype was observed a handful of times. The chain joins TRBV6-5 to TRBJ1-4; D possibly corresponds to TRBD1 (6 bases). The germline V gene has CDR1 MNHEY and CDR2 SVGAGI. The CDR3 is 17 residues long. V lost 6 bases and J 0 bases, leaving 17 bases between the germline ends. CDR3 in DNA: TGTGCCAGCAGCAGGGGCCAAGTTTCAACAACTAATGAAAAACTGTTTTTT. This codes for CASSRGQVSTTNEKLFF.